The 29 T cell receptor beta chains listed next were all sequenced from one sample in a study of identical twins. MiXCR, run by TCRdb on the 5' RACE reads, gives a single entry per CDR3 protein. This sample has fewer than 450,000 distinct CDR3 sequences, with roughly 10% found just once. What was sequenced was naive T cells sorted from blood. Receptors originate from a woman aged 50 to 65 in good health.

CDR3 DNA sequence: TGTGCCAGCAGCTTAGCTGTTGGCGGGAGGGCTGCCGGGGAGCTGTTTTTT. It is translated as CASSLAVGGRAAGELFF. This chain uses TRBV11-2 with TRBJ2-2; 9 positions agree with TRBD2. Germline CDR1 and CDR2: SGHAT and FQNNGV. The CDR3 has 17 amino acids. V dropped 1 base and J dropped 6; count of bases not matched to a gene: 9. Full variable domain (rest looked up from reference TRBV11-2 and TRBJ2-2): EAGVAQSPRYKIIEKRQSVAFWCNPISGHATLYWYQQILGQGPKLLIQFQNNGVVDDSQLPKDRFSAERLKGVDSTLKIQPAKLEDSAVYLCASSLAVGGRAAGELFFGEGSRLTVL.

Many counts were recorded for this clonotype. The rearrangement uses TRBV7-2 and TRBJ1-5, with 7 positions matching TRBD1. Trimming removed 1 base from V and 7 bases from J; junction bases left unmatched: 1. Per the germline V gene, CDR1 is SGHTA and CDR2 is FQGNSA. The CDR3 covers 13 residues. CDR3 coding DNA: TGTGCCAGCAGCTTAGTGGGACAGCAGCCCCAGCATTTT. It codes for CASSLVGQQPQHF.

This clonotype showed up just a few times. The chain employs TRBV9 and TRBJ1-5; TRBD1 agrees at 9 bases. Trimming cost V 3 bases and J 1 base; bases outside gene matches: 2. CDR1 is SGDLS, CDR2 YYNGEE, per germline. CDR3 length: 15 amino acids. The CDR3 DNA reads as TGTGCCAGCAGCGGACAGGGGGAAAGCAATCAGCCCCAGCATTTT. Amino acids: CASSGQGESNQPQHF.

This clonotype was found a few times. The J gene is TRBJ2-5, the V gene TRBV5-1; no clear D. CDR1 SGHRS and CDR2 YFSETQ come from the germline V gene. Trimming pared 0 bases from V and 4 bases from J, leaving 13 bases between. The CDR3 spans 15 residues. The CDR3 DNA reads TGCGCCAGCAGCTTGGGACAAACCCATGGAGAGACCCAGTACTTC. Amino acids: CASSLGQTHGETQYF.

The chain uses TRBV7-9 and TRBJ2-5; possible D gene TRBD2, 6 bases. Per the germline V gene, CDR1 is SEHNR and CDR2 is FQNEAQ (reference sequence). V shed 5 bases and J shed 5 bases, with 15 bases lying between them. The CDR3 has 14 residues. This CDR3 reads CASSRPRGMETQYF. CDR3 nucleotides: TGTGCCAGCAGCCGTCCACGGGGGATGGAGACCCAGTACTTC.

This clonotype was counted only a few times. The V and J genes are TRBV2 and TRBJ2-7, with a weak D call TRBD1 (6 bases). This CDR3 is 12 amino acids long. Germline V gene sequence: CDR1 SNHLY, CDR2 FYNNEI. V was pared by 8 bases and J by 3 bases, with 11 bases between. CDR3 sequence: CASRDTRYEQYF. The CDR3 DNA follows: TGTGCCAGCCGGGACACCCGCTACGAGCAGTACTTC.

The sample holds many counts of this clonotype. V gene TRBV4-1 combines with J gene TRBJ2-7; 10 bases align to TRBD2. Germline CDR1 reads MGHRA; CDR2 reads YSYEKL. The CDR3 is 15 residues long. Losses at the gene ends were 4 bases for V and 4 bases for J; bases not matched to a gene: 7. Here the CDR3 reads CASSPPGTSVYEQYF. CDR3 sequence (DNA): TGCGCCAGCAGCCCTCCTGGGACTAGCGTGTACGAGCAGTACTTC.

The chain employs TRBV6-6 and TRBJ1-1; 7 nucleotides align to TRBD1. CDR3 length: 15 residues. Germline V gene data show CDR1 as MNHNY and CDR2 as SVGAGI (reference sequence). The J segment lost 3 bases and the V segment lost 6 bases, leaving 10 bases of the junction unmatched. The CDR3 is CASRQEGAPDTEAFF. CDR3 nucleotides: TGTGCCAGCAGACAGGAGGGGGCGCCGGACACTGAAGCTTTCTTT.

This clonotype was seen only a few times. Germline is not matched at one junction end, which may reflect a read error. The chain carries TRBV7-2 and TRBJ1-3; no reliable D call. The CDR3 spans 15 residues. The germline CDR1 and CDR2 sequences are SGHTA and FQGNSA. The CDR3: CASSLNGLSGNTTYF. The CDR3 bases are TGTGCCAGCAGTTTGAACGGCCTCTCTGGAAACACCACATATTTT. The variable domain in full, completed from reference TRBV7-2 and TRBJ1-3, reads GAGVSQSPSNKVTEKGKDVELRCDPISGHTALYWYRQSLGQGLEFLIYFQGNSAPDKSGLPSDRFSAERTGGSVSTLTIQRTQQEDSAVYLCASSLNGLSGNTTYFGEGSWLTVV.

In its sample, this clonotype was seen many times. The J gene is TRBJ2-7, the V gene TRBV4-1; no clear D. The CDR3 runs to 13 residues. CDR1 and CDR2 from the germline V gene are MGHRA and YSYEKL. V dropped 1 base and J dropped 6 bases, with 10 bases sitting between them. CDR3 in amino acids: CASSQGSFGEQYF. The CDR3 nucleotides are TGCGCCAGCAGCCAAGGGTCATTTGGCGAGCAGTACTTC.

The rearrangement joins TRBV10-3 to TRBJ2-7; 11 bases are shared with TRBD2. Trimming at V came to 10 bases and at J to 9 bases, leaving 11 bases not matched to a gene. Germline-derived CDR1 and CDR2 are ENHRY and SYGVKD. CDR3 size: 13 residues. The CDR3 sequence is CATKTSGVTVQYF. The CDR3 region has the DNA TGTGCCACCAAGACTAGCGGGGTCACGGTGCAGTACTTC.

This clonotype was picked up a small number of times. The rearrangement links TRBV29-1 to TRBJ2-2; no clear D gene. Germline CDR1 is SQVTM and CDR2 is ANQGSEA. Trimming took 4 bases from V and 1 from J, leaving 7 bases between them. The CDR3 is 13 amino acids. CDR3 in amino acids: CSVVGQNTGELFF. For the CDR3, the DNA is TGCAGCGTTGTAGGGCAGAACACCGGGGAGCTGTTTTTT.

This clonotype appeared a few times. This chain connects TRBV6-5 to TRBJ2-1; 9 bases map to TRBD2. With V trimmed by 6 bases and J by 10 bases, 19 bases remained unmatched. Germline lookup yields CDR1 MNHEY and CDR2 SVGAGI. This CDR3 has 17 amino acids. In DNA, the CDR3 is TGTGCCAGCAGCAGACCTGGGAGACTAGCGGTCTGGAGCGAGCAGTTCTTC. It encodes CASSRPGRLAVWSEQFF.

The chain has TRBV5-6 and TRBJ2-5; D remains unclear. Germline V gene data show CDR1 as SGHDT and CDR2 as YYEEEE. Trimming took off 6 bases at V and 2 bases at J, with 17 bases between the two ends. The CDR3 length is 15 residues. CDR3 sequence reads: CASMLVTRGQETQYF. In DNA, the CDR3 is TGTGCCAGCATGCTTGTGACGCGAGGACAAGAGACCCAGTACTTC.

This clonotype was found a few times. The CDR3 DNA follows: TGTGCCAGCAGTGGGGACGACAGCGACCCCATTAACACTGAAGCTTTCTTT. It codes for CASSGDDSDPINTEAFF. The gene calls are TRBV2 and TRBJ1-1; D possibly corresponds to TRBD1 (5 bases). Germline lookup yields CDR1 SNHLY and CDR2 FYNNEI. Trimming cost V 4 bases and J 2 bases, with 20 bases left between them. The CDR3 is 17 residues long.

The chain combines TRBV20-1 with TRBJ2-7; D may be TRBD2 (5 bases). The CDR3 runs to 15 residues. Trimming pared 0 bases from V and 0 bases from J, leaving 12 bases between. The germline V gene encodes CDR1 DFQATT and CDR2 SNEGSKA (reference sequence). CDR3 region: CSARDLAGSSYEQYF. CDR3 coding DNA: TGCAGTGCTAGAGATCTCGCGGGCAGCTCCTACGAGCAGTACTTC.

The chain recombines TRBV15 with TRBJ2-6, with D unclear. CDR3 length equals 17 residues. Trimming removed 0 bases from V and 0 bases from J, with 9 bases in between. The germline V gene encodes CDR1 LNHNV and CDR2 YYDKDF (reference sequence). The CDR3 DNA is TGTGCCACCAGCAGAGACGGCGGAAGCTCTGGGGCCAACGTCCTGACTTTC. It encodes CATSRDGGSSGANVLTF.

The V call is TRBV6-2 or TRBV6-3, the J call TRBJ2-3, with a weak D call TRBD1 (5 bases). Germline loops: CDR1 MNHEY, CDR2 SVGEGT. Between the trimmed V and J ends, which lost 7 bases and 0 bases, there was a span of 8 bases. The CDR3 contains 13 residues. The CDR3, as DNA: TGTGCCAGCATTAAGGGGAGCACAGATACGCAGTATTTT. Its protein is CASIKGSTDTQYF.

This clonotype was picked up a small number of times. The V call is TRBV9, the J call TRBJ2-5; tentatively, D is TRBD1 (7 bases). The V gene lost 0 bases and the J gene lost 4 bases, with 13 bases spanning the gap. The CDR3 totals 15 residues. Germline V CDR1 and CDR2: SGDLS, YYNGEE. The CDR3 region has the DNA TGTGCCAGCAGCGTAGCGGGCCAGGGGGGAGAGACCCAGTACTTC. Its protein is CASSVAGQGGETQYF.

This clonotype was counted only a few times. This chain uses TRBV18 with TRBJ2-7; D unresolved. CDR1 is KGHSH, CDR2 LQKENI, per germline. The CDR3 has 15 residues. V was cut by 1 base and J by 2 bases, with 12 bases left in between. This chain's CDR3 is CASSPLREPTYEQYV. The CDR3 DNA sequence: TGTGCCAGCTCACCACTAAGAGAACCCACCTACGAGCAGTACGTC.

This clonotype came up many times. This rearrangement joins TRBV15 to TRBJ2-1; D remains ambiguous. CDR1 and CDR2 (germline): LNHNV, YYDKDF (reference sequence). There are 15 residues in the CDR3. The V end was cut by 0 bases, the J end by 0 bases, with 6 bases between. CDR3 in DNA: TGTGCCACCAGCAGAGAACCTAGCTCCTACAATGAGCAGTTCTTC. This encodes CATSREPSSYNEQFF.

V gene TRBV3-1 combines with J gene TRBJ2-7; D is undetermined. Germline V gene sequence: CDR1 LGHDT, CDR2 YNNKEL (reference sequence). This CDR3 is built from 13 residues. V shed 0 bases and J shed 2 bases, with 5 bases lying between them. CDR3 amino acids: CASSQEGAYEQYF. CDR3 nucleotide sequence: TGTGCCAGCAGCCAAGAGGGTGCCTACGAGCAGTACTTC.

The gene calls are TRBV20-1 and TRBJ2-5, with 12 nucleotides matching TRBD2. The CDR3 extends over 17 amino acids. With 3 bases clipped from V and 2 bases from J, the junction kept 10 bases outside the gene matches. The germline gives CDR1 DFQATT, CDR2 SNEGSKA (reference sequence). The CDR3 DNA reads TGCAGTGCTAGGGATTTATGGACTAGCGGGAAGCAAGAGACCCAGTACTTC. As protein: CSARDLWTSGKQETQYF.

The table lists this clonotype with many counts. CDR3 coding DNA: TGCGCCAGCAGCTGGCAGGCGAACACTGAAGCTTTCTTT. The encoded protein is CASSWQANTEAFF. The genes are TRBV5-1 and TRBJ1-1; no clear D gene. The CDR3 is 13 amino acids. Trimming left V 3 bases short and J 1 base short, with 7 bases between. Germline V gene sequence: CDR1 SGHRS, CDR2 YFSETQ.

This clonotype occurred many times. The chain combines TRBV4-1 with TRBJ2-3; D is uncertain. This CDR3 spans 13 amino acids. V lost 0 bases, J lost 1 base, and 2 bases lay in between. CDR1 MGHRA and CDR2 YSYEKL come from the germline V gene. The DNA of the CDR3 is TGCGCCAGCAGCCAAGAGGGCACAGATACGCAGTATTTT. Protein sequence: CASSQEGTDTQYF.

This clonotype was detected ten times or more. The chain joins TRBV29-1 to TRBJ2-4; D gene ambiguous. Germline V CDR1 and CDR2: SQVTM, ANQGSEA. The V end was cut by 4 bases, the J end by 9 bases, with 7 bases between. The CDR3 is 10 amino acids. This chain's CDR3 is CSVGESIQYF. Here the CDR3 DNA reads TGCAGCGTTGGGGAATCCATTCAGTACTTC. Combining the CDR3 with reference TRBV29-1 and TRBJ2-4 gives the whole variable domain SAVISQKPSRDICQRGTSLTIQCQVDSQVTMMFWYRQQPGQSLTLIATANQGSEATYESGFVIDKFPISRPNLTFSTLTVSNMSPEDSSIYLCSVGESIQYFGAGTRLSVL.

This clonotype was seen a handful of times. The genes are TRBV4-2 and TRBJ2-3, with TRBD2 matching over 9 bases. This CDR3 is 14 amino acids long. Germline CDR1 is LGHNA and CDR2 is YNFKEQ. Germline trimming cut 11 bases from V and 0 bases from J; bases unmatched to any gene: 6. CDR3 sequence: CASMRGGSTDTQYF. For the CDR3, the DNA is TGTGCCTCAATGCGGGGGGGGAGCACAGATACGCAGTATTTT.

The rearrangement uses TRBV11-2 and TRBJ1-2; TRBD1 might be the D (5 bases). Trimming took 7 bases from V and 3 from J, leaving 12 bases between them. Germline V gives CDR1 SGHAT, CDR2 FQNNGV. The CDR3 runs to 13 residues. CDR3 sequence: CASTPGGDYGYTF. CDR3 coding DNA: TGTGCCAGCACCCCGGGGGGGGACTATGGCTACACCTTC.

This clonotype was seen a few times. The rearrangement links TRBV6-5 to TRBJ1-5; D gene ambiguous. Germline V CDR1 and CDR2: MNHEY, SVGAGI. This CDR3 is 12 amino acids long. Trimming cost V 8 bases and J 0 bases, with 5 bases left between them. CDR3 nucleotide sequence: TGTGCCAGCGGTGATAGCAATCAGCCCCAGCATTTT. Translation gives CASGDSNQPQHF.